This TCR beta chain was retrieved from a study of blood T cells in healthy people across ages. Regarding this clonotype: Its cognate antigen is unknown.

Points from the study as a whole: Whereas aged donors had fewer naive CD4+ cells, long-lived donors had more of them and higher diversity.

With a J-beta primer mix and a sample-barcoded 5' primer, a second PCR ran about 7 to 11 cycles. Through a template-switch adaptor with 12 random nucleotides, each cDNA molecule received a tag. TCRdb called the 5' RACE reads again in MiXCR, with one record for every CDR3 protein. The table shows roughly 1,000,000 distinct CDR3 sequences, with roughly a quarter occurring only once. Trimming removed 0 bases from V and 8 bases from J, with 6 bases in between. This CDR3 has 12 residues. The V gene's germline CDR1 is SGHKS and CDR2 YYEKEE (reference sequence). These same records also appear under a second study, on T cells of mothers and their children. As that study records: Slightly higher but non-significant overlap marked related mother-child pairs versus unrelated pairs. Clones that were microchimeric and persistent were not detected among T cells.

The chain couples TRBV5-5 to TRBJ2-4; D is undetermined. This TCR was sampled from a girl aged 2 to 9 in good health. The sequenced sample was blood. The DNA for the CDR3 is TGTGCCAGCAGCTTGGAGGCTGACATTCAGTACTTC. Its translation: CASSLEADIQYF.